Given below is one TCR beta chain in context. The sample originates from a study of T cell responses to AZD1222 COVID-19 vaccine. Clones were sequenced by immunoSEQ multiplex PCR, and TCRdb holds only the in-frame ones, with some missing. The sample shows fewer than 150,000 clones, approximately 90% of them seen only once. V was clipped by 8 bases and J by 2 bases; unmatched bases: 9. CDR3 length: 16 amino acids. Germline CDR1 and CDR2: SEHNR and FQNEAQ (reference sequence). The sample in question was peripheral blood, obtained 28 days after the second AZD1222 dose. The gene calls are TRBV7-9 and TRBJ1-5; TRBD1 agrees at 10 bases. The source is an adult who received the AZD1222 COVID-19 vaccine. In DNA form, the CDR3 reads TGTGCCAGCTCCACCGGGGACAGGGGTCGCAATCAGCCCCAGCATTTT. Translation: CASSTGDRGRNQPQHF.